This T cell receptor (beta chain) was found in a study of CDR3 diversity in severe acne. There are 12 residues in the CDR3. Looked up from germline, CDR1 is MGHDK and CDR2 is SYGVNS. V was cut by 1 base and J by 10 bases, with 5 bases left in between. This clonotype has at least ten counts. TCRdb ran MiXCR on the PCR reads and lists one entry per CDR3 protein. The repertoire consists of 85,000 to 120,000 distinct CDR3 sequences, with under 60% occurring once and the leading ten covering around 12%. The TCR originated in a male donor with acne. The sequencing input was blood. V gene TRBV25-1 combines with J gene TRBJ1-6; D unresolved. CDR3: CASSEWASPLHF. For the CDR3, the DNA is TGTGCCAGCAGTGAATGGGCGTCACCCCTCCACTTT.